These 28 T cell receptor beta chains were all obtained from the same sample, sequenced in a study of cytomegalovirus exposure and HLA in healthy donors. The PCR made use of 60 Vbeta and 13 Jbeta primers. Sequencing used immunoSEQ multiplex PCR; TCRdb keeps in-frame clones, though not all of them. The sample holds approximately 70,000 clones, around 78% seen once. The sample was PBMCs. These receptors all come from a man aged 50 to 60 in good health and CMV-seronegative.

The rearrangement links TRBV6-1 to TRBJ1-1, with D possibly matching TRBD1 (5 bases). Germline V gene lookup returns CDR1 MNHNS and CDR2 SASEGT. The CDR3 is 15 residues long. The ends were cut back, 0 bases at V and 1 base at J, with 9 bases in the middle. In DNA form, the CDR3 reads TGTGCCAGCAGTGAAGCGGCAGGGCCGAACACTGAAGCTTTCTTT. It specifies CASSEAAGPNTEAFF.

This clone was seen only once. The rearrangement uses TRBV4-3 and TRBJ2-1, with 9 bases lining up with TRBD2. The CDR3 loop spans 15 amino acids. Unmatched junction bases numbered 4, after V lost 3 bases and J lost 4 bases. CDR1 LGHNA and CDR2 YSLEER come from the germline V gene. The CDR3 reads CASSHLLAGYNEQFF. CDR3 in DNA: TGCGCCAGCAGCCATCTGCTAGCGGGGTACAATGAGCAGTTCTTC.

V usage is TRBV7-9 and J usage is TRBJ2-2; D perhaps matches TRBD2 (5 bases). Deletions cut 2 bases from V and 7 bases from J, with 11 bases between. Germline V gives CDR1 SEHNR, CDR2 FQNEAQ (reference sequence). CDR3 size: 14 residues. CDR3 in amino acids: CASSLTLGGGELFF. The CDR3 nucleotides are TGTGCCAGCAGCTTAACACTAGGAGGCGGGGAGCTGTTTTTT.

This rearrangement joins TRBV5-1 to TRBJ2-5, with a tentative D call TRBD2 (6 bases). The CDR3 runs to 13 residues. Germline V gene lookup returns CDR1 SGHRS and CDR2 YFSETQ. V was cut by 1 base and J by 4 bases, with 8 bases left in between. CDR3 region: CASSLQGGETQYF. CDR3 bases: TGCGCCAGCAGCTTGCAGGGAGGAGAGACCCAGTACTTC.

V usage is TRBV5-1 and J usage is TRBJ1-2; D possibly corresponds to TRBD1 (5 bases). Germline-derived CDR1 and CDR2 are SGHRS and YFSETQ. Trimming removed 3 bases at V and 2 bases at J, with 11 bases between. CDR3 size: 14 residues. The CDR3 DNA follows: TGCGCCAGCAGCTGGGGCACGACAAACTATGGCTACACCTTC. Translation gives CASSWGTTNYGYTF.

V usage is TRBV9 and J usage is TRBJ2-5; D gene ambiguous. The CDR3 extends over 11 amino acids. Germline V gene sequence: CDR1 SGDLS, CDR2 YYNGEE. With 4 bases removed from V and 3 bases from J, the gap between germline ends came to 4 bases. The CDR3: CASSPKETQYF. DNA for the CDR3: TGTGCCAGCAGCCCAAAAGAGACCCAGTACTTC. The full variable domain, rest sourced from reference TRBV9 and TRBJ2-5, is DSGVTQTPKHLITATGQRVTLRCSPRSGDLSVYWYQQSLDQGLQFLIQYYNGEERAKGNILERFSAQQFPDLHSELNLSSLELGDSALYFCASSPKETQYFGPGTRLLVL.

The chain uses TRBV30 and TRBJ2-7; 13 bases are shared with TRBD2. J was trimmed by 6 bases and V by 0 bases; bases with no gene match: 5. CDR3 length: 15 amino acids. CDR1 and CDR2 from the germline V gene are GTSNPN and SVGIG (reference sequence). This CDR3 is CAWSVGLAGVAEQYF. The CDR3 bases are TGTGCCTGGAGTGTAGGACTAGCGGGAGTTGCCGAGCAGTACTTC.

The V gene is TRBV6-1, the J gene TRBJ1-2; 8 bases align to TRBD1. Losses at the gene ends were 3 bases for V and 2 bases for J; bases not matched to a gene: 5. CDR1 and CDR2 from the germline V gene are MNHNS and SASEGT. The CDR3 is 15 residues long. The CDR3 region is CASSEKGTGNYGYTF. The CDR3 region has the DNA TGTGCCAGCAGTGAGAAAGGGACAGGCAACTATGGCTACACCTTC.

The rearrangement links TRBV19 to TRBJ2-7; 8 nucleotides line up with TRBD1. Germline V lookup: CDR1 LNHDA, CDR2 SQIVND (reference sequence). With V trimmed by 7 bases and J by 5 bases, 10 bases remained unmatched. This CDR3 comprises 14 residues. The CDR3 reads CASKRGQGANEQYF. The CDR3, as DNA: TGTGCCAGTAAAAGGGGCCAGGGGGCTAACGAGCAGTACTTC.

The rearrangement joins TRBV19 to TRBJ2-1, with 9 bases aligning to TRBD2. From germline, CDR1 is LNHDA and CDR2 SQIVND (reference sequence). Germline trimming cut 9 bases from V and 5 bases from J; bases unmatched to any gene: 23. The CDR3 sequence is 19 residues long. The CDR3 protein is CASRPAGGYTALINNEQFF. The DNA of the CDR3 is TGTGCCAGCCGGCCAGCGGGGGGCTATACCGCTCTAATAAACAATGAGCAGTTCTTC.

The chain joins TRBV7-6 to TRBJ2-2, with TRBD1 matching over 9 bases. Germline assignment: CDR1 SGHVS and CDR2 FNYEAQ. CDR3 length equals 15 residues. Trimming removed 5 bases from V and 6 bases from J; junction bases left unmatched: 7. The CDR3 DNA follows: TGTGCCAGCAGCCCGAGGGACAGGGCGTCCGGGGAGCTGTTTTTT. Residues: CASSPRDRASGELFF. The full variable domain, with the rest looked up from reference TRBV7-6 and TRBJ2-2, is GAGVSQSPRYKVTKRGQDVALRCDPISGHVSLYWYRQALGQGPEFLTYFNYEAQQDKSGLPNDRFSAERPEGSISTLTIQRTEQRDSAMYRCASSPRDRASGELFFGEGSRLTVL.

This chain links TRBV19 with TRBJ1-1; D call uncertain. This CDR3 spans 14 amino acids. CDR1 and CDR2 from the germline V gene are LNHDA and SQIVND (reference sequence). V lost 4 bases to trimming and J lost 2 bases, with 11 bases between them. The CDR3 is CASSRAAINTEAFF. As DNA, the CDR3 is TGTGCCAGTAGTAGGGCCGCGATAAACACTGAAGCTTTCTTT.

The CDR3, as DNA: TGTGCCAGCACCTCCGGGGACAGGAACACTGAAGCTTTCTTT. It translates to CASTSGDRNTEAFF. The chain combines TRBV28 with TRBJ1-1; 7 positions agree with TRBD1. Germline CDR1 and CDR2: MDHEN and SYDVKM. The CDR3 covers 14 residues. Trimming took 7 bases from V and 1 from J; bases not matched to a gene: 6.

CDR3 protein: CASRGRAAYEQYF. The CDR3 DNA reads TGTGCCAGCAGGGGCAGGGCCGCCTACGAGCAGTACTTC. This chain uses TRBV2 with TRBJ2-7, with D possibly TRBD1 on 5 matching bases. Trimming cost V 6 bases and J 2 bases, with 11 bases left between them. The CDR3 consists of 13 residues. Germline V CDR1 and CDR2: SNHLY, FYNNEI.

The V gene is TRBV25-1, the J gene TRBJ2-7; 9 bases are shared with TRBD2. V gave up 2 bases and J gave up 4 bases; unmatched junction bases: 6. Germline CDR1 is MGHDK and CDR2 is SYGVNS. The CDR3 sequence is 15 residues long. CDR3 loop: CASSEPGLADYEQYF. CDR3 DNA sequence: TGTGCCAGCAGTGAACCGGGACTAGCAGATTACGAGCAGTACTTC.

This clone has just a few counts. The chain uses TRBV5-6 and TRBJ2-3; 7 nucleotides line up with TRBD2. With 3 bases clipped from V and 2 bases from J, the junction kept 9 bases outside the gene matches. CDR1 SGHDT and CDR2 YYEEEE come from the germline V gene. The CDR3 totals 16 residues. DNA of the CDR3: TGTGCCAGCAGCTCTATGTGGGGAGGGGTCACAGATACGCAGTATTTT. Translating it yields CASSSMWGGVTDTQYF.

The V call is TRBV9, the J call TRBJ1-6; D unclear. The germline V gene has CDR1 SGDLS and CDR2 YYNGEE. The CDR3 runs to 16 residues. Between the trimmed V and J ends, which lost 3 bases and 6 bases, there was a span of 16 bases. Written as DNA, the CDR3 is TGTGCCAGCAGCGAATTCCGGGATATCGTTAATTCACCCCTCCACTTT. This codes for CASSEFRDIVNSPLHF.

This CDR3 reads CADGQGAETQYF. DNA of the CDR3: TGTGCCGACGGGCAGGGGGCGGAGACCCAGTACTTC. V usage is TRBV7-2 and J usage is TRBJ2-5; 8 bases fit TRBD1. Germline values: CDR1 SGHTA, CDR2 FQGNSA. V lost 11 bases and J lost 5; bases outside the gene matches: 7. This CDR3 spans 12 amino acids.

V is TRBV9 and J is TRBJ1-4, with D perhaps TRBD1 (6 bases). The CDR3 length is 14 residues. Germline values: CDR1 SGDLS, CDR2 YYNGEE. Trimming removed 0 bases at V and 7 bases at J, with 10 bases between. The CDR3 DNA reads as TGTGCCAGCAGCGTAGAACAGGGCGGTGAAAAACTGTTTTTT. It is translated as CASSVEQGGEKLFF. Using reference TRBV9 and TRBJ1-4 for the parts outside the CDR3, the full variable domain is DSGVTQTPKHLITATGQRVTLRCSPRSGDLSVYWYQQSLDQGLQFLIQYYNGEERAKGNILERFSAQQFPDLHSELNLSSLELGDSALYFCASSVEQGGEKLFFGSGTQLSVL.

The chain employs TRBV10-3 and TRBJ1-1; possible D gene TRBD1, 6 bases. The CDR3 runs to 17 residues. Germline-derived CDR1 and CDR2 are ENHRY and SYGVKD. Trimming took off 2 bases at V and 1 base at J, with 17 bases between the two ends. CDR3 protein: CAISEGVGARKNTEAFF. In DNA, the CDR3 is TGTGCCATCAGTGAGGGTGTGGGGGCCAGGAAGAACACTGAAGCTTTCTTT.

In its sample, this clone was seen once. V gene TRBV28 combines with J gene TRBJ1-2, with 9 nucleotides matching TRBD1. The V segment lost 10 bases and the J segment 2 bases; nucleotides outside the gene matches: 5. The CDR3 has 13 amino acids. Germline CDR1 MDHEN, CDR2 SYDVKM. The CDR3 DNA follows: TGTGCCATCAGAGACAGGGGGAACTATGGCTACACCTTC. Translation: CAIRDRGNYGYTF.

The chain links TRBV5-1 to TRBJ2-7; TRBD2 matches 13 bases. Germline values: CDR1 SGHRS, CDR2 YFSETQ. After removal of 3 bases from V and 1 base from J, the junction contained 7 bases not matched to a gene. This CDR3 region has 17 residues. CDR3 region: CASSSGTSGIRSYEQYF. Here the CDR3 DNA reads TGCGCCAGCAGCTCCGGGACTAGCGGGATCCGATCCTACGAGCAGTACTTC.

The chain recombines TRBV9 with TRBJ1-1; 7 bases are shared with TRBD1. V was pared by 4 bases and J by 5 bases, with 17 bases of the junction left unmatched. This CDR3 has 17 residues. Looked up from germline, CDR1 is SGDLS and CDR2 is YYNGEE. The CDR3 coding sequence is TGTGCCAGCAGCCTAGGAGGGGGCAGGGGAGGATTTACTGAAGCTTTCTTT. Its translation is CASSLGGGRGGFTEAFF.

The chain joins TRBV18 to TRBJ2-5, with 9 nucleotides matching TRBD2. After removal of 3 bases from V and 1 base from J, the junction contained 9 bases not matched to a gene. The germline V gene has CDR1 KGHSH and CDR2 LQKENI. This CDR3 region has 17 residues. The CDR3 DNA reads TGTGCCAGCTCACCCGTTCGCCGCGGGGGGGGCCAAGAGACCCAGTACTTC. It specifies CASSPVRRGGGQETQYF.

J is TRBJ2-3 and V is TRBV2; TRBD2 matches 12 bases. The junction had 3 bases not matched to a gene; V was cut back by 7 bases and J by 4 bases. The CDR3 runs to 14 residues. CDR1 is SNHLY and CDR2 is FYNNEI in the germline V gene. This CDR3 reads CASTTSGGSDTQYF. Written as DNA, the CDR3 is TGTGCCAGCACGACTAGCGGGGGATCAGATACGCAGTATTTT.

For this clone: Other nucleotide sequences in the sample specify the same CDR3. This chain links TRBV6-5 with TRBJ1-1; TRBD1 is a possible D gene (6 bases). CDR3 size: 13 residues. Trimming cost V 6 bases and J 5 bases, with 13 bases left between them. From germline, CDR1 is MNHEY and CDR2 SVGAGI. CDR3 nucleotide sequence: TGTGCCAGCAGCCGCGACAGGCGTACTGAAGCTTTCTTT. It specifies CASSRDRRTEAFF.

This chain links TRBV2 with TRBJ2-7, with D maybe TRBD1 (6 bases). The CDR3 covers 12 residues. The V gene lost 8 bases and the J gene lost 6 bases, with 14 bases spanning the gap. Germline V gene sequence: CDR1 SNHLY, CDR2 FYNNEI. CDR3 sequence: CASRNRVGEQYF. CDR3 bases: TGTGCCAGCCGAAACAGGGTAGGCGAGCAGTACTTC.

The chain recombines TRBV9 with TRBJ2-7; TRBD1 matches 9 bases. This CDR3 comprises 15 residues. CDR1 is SGDLS and CDR2 is YYNGEE in the germline V gene. Germline trimming cut 5 bases from V and 6 bases from J; bases unmatched to any gene: 12. DNA for the CDR3: TGTGCCAGCAGTGGGACAGGGTGGACAGATGGCGAGCAGTACTTC. Translation gives CASSGTGWTDGEQYF.